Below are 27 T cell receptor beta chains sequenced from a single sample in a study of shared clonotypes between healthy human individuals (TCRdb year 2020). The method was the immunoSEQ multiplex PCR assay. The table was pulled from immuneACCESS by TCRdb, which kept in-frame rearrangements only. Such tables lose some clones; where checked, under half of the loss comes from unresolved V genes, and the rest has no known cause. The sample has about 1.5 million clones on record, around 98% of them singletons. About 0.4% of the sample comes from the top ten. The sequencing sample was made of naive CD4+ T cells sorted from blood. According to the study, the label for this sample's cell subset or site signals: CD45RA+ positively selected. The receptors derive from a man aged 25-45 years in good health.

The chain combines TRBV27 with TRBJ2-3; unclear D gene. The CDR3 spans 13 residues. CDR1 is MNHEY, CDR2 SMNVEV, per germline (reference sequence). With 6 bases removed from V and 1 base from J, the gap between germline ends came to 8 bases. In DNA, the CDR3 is TGTGCCAGCAGCCTTGTGGGCACAGATACGCAGTATTTT. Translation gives CASSLVGTDTQYF.

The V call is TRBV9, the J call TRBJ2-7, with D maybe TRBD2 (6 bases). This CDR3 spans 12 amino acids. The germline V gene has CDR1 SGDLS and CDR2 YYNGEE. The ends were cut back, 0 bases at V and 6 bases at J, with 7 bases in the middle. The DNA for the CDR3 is TGTGCCAGCAGCGTAGGGAGGGGCGAGCAGTACTTC. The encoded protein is CASSVGRGEQYF.

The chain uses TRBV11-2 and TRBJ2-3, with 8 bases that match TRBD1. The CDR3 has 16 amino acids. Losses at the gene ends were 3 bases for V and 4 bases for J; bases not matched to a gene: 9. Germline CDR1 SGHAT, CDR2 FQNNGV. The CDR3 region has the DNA TGTGCCAGCAGCTTGGGCAGGGGGCAAAGAGCAGATACGCAGTATTTT. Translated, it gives CASSLGRGQRADTQYF. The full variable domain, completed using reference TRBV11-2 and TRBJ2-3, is EAGVAQSPRYKIIEKRQSVAFWCNPISGHATLYWYQQILGQGPKLLIQFQNNGVVDDSQLPKDRFSAERLKGVDSTLKIQPAKLEDSAVYLCASSLGRGQRADTQYFGPGTRLTVL.

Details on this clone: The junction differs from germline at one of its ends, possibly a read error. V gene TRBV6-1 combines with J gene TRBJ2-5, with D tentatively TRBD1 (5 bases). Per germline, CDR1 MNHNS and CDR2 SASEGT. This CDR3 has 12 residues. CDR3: CASREGARTQYF. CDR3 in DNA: TGTGCCAGCAGGGAAGGGGCCAGGACCCAGTACTTC.

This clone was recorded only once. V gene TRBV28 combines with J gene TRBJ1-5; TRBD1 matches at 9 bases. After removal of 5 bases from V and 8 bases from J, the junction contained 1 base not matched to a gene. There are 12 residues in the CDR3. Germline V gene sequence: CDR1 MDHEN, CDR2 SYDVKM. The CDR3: CASSTGGKPQHF. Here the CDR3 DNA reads TGTGCCAGCAGTACAGGGGGCAAGCCCCAGCATTTT.

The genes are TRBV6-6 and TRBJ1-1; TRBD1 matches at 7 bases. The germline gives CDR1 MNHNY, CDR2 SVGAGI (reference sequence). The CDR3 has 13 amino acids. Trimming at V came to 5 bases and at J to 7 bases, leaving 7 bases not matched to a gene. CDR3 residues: CASSAQGGGEAFF. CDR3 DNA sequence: TGTGCCAGCAGTGCCCAGGGGGGAGGTGAAGCTTTCTTT.

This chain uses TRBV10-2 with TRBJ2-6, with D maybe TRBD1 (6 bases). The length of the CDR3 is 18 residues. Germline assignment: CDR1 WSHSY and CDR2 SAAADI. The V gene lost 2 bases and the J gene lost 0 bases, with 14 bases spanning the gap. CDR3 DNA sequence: TGCGCCAGCAGTGAGAACAGGGTGACCCACTCTGGGGCCAACGTCCTGACTTTC. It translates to CASSENRVTHSGANVLTF.

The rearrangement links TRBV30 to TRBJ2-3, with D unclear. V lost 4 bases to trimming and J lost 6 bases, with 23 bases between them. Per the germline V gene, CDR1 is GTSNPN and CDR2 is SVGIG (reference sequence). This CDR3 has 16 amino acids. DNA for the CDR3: TGTGCCTGGATCACTAAACTGACACCCGGGCATGATACGCAGTATTTT. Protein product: CAWITKLTPGHDTQYF.

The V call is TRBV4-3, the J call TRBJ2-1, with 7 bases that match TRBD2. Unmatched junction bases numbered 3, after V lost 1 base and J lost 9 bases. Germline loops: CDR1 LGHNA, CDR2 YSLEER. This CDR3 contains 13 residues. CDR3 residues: CASSQVTGGEQFF. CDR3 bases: TGCGCCAGCAGCCAAGTAACGGGAGGTGAGCAGTTCTTC.

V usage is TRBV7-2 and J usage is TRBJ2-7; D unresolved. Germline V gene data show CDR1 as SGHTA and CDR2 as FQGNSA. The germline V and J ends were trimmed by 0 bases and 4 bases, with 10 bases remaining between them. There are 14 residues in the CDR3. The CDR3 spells CASSLAFGSYEQYF. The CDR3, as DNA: TGTGCCAGCAGCTTAGCGTTTGGCAGTTACGAGCAGTACTTC.

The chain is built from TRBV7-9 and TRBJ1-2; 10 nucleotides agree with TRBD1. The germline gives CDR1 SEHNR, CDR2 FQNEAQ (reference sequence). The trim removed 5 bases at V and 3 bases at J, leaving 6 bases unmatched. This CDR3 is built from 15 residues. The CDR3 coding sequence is TGTGCCAGCAGCGATCCGACAGGGGGCGACTATGGCTACACCTTC. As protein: CASSDPTGGDYGYTF.

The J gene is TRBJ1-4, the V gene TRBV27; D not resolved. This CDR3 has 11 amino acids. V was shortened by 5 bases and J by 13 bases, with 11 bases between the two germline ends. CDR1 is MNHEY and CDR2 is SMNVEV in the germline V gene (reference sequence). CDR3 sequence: CASSDRRILFF. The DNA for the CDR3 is TGTGCCAGCAGTGACCGGAGAATACTGTTTTTT.

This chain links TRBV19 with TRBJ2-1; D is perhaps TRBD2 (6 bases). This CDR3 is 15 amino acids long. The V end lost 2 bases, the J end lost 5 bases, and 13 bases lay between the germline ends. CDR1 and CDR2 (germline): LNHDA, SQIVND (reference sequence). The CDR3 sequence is CASSIRGNSNNEQFF. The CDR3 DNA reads TGTGCCAGTAGTATACGCGGGAATAGCAACAATGAGCAGTTCTTC.

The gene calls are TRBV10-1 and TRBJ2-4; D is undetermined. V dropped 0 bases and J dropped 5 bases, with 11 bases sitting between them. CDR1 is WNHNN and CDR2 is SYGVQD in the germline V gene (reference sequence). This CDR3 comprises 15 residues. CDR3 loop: CASSESGAFQNIQYF. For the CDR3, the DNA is TGCGCCAGCAGTGAGTCGGGCGCCTTTCAAAACATTCAGTACTTC.

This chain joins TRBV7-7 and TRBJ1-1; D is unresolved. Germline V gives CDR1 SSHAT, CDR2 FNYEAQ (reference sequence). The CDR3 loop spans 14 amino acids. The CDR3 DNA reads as TGTGCTAGCTCCTATGGGGATGAAGACACTGAAGCTTTCTTT. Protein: CASSYGDEDTEAFF.

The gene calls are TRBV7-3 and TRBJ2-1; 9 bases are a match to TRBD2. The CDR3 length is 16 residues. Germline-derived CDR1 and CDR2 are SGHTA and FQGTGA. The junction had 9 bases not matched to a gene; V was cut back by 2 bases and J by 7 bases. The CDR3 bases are TGTGCCAGCAGCTTAGCGGGGACTAGCTCGGAAAATGAGCAGTTCTTC. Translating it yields CASSLAGTSSENEQFF.

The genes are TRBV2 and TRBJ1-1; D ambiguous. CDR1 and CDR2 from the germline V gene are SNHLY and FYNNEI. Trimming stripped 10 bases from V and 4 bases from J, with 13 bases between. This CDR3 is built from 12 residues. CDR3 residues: CATTLDLTEAFF. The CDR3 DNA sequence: TGTGCCACTACACTGGACCTCACTGAAGCTTTCTTT.

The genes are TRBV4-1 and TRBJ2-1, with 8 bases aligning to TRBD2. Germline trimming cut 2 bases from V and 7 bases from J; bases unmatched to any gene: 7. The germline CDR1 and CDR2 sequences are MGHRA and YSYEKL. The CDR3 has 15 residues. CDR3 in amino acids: CASSQQRETSNEQFF. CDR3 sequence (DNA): TGCGCCAGCAGCCAACAGCGGGAGACCAGTAATGAGCAGTTCTTC.

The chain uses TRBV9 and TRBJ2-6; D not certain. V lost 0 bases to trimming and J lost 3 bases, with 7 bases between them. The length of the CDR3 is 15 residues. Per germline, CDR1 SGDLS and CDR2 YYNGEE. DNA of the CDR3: TGTGCCAGCAGCGTAGTTGGGTATGGGGCCAACGTCCTGACTTTC. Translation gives CASSVVGYGANVLTF.

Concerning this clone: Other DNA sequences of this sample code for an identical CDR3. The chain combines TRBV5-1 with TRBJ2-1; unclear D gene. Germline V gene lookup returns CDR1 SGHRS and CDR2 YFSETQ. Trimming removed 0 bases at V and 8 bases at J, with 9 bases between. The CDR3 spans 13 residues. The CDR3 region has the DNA TGCGCCAGCAGCTTGGTTGGAGTCGATGAGCAGTTCTTC. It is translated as CASSLVGVDEQFF.

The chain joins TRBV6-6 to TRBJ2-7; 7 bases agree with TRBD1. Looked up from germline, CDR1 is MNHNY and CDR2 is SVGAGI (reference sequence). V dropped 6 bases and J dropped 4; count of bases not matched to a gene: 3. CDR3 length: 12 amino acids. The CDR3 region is CASRAGGYEQYF. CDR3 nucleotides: TGTGCCAGCAGGGCAGGGGGTTACGAGCAGTACTTC.

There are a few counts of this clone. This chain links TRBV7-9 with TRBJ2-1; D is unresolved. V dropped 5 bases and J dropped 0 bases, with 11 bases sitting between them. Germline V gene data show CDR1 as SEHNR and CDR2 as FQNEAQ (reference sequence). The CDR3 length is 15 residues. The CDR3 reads CASSITAVSYNEQFF. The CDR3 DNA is TGTGCCAGCAGCATTACAGCCGTCTCCTACAATGAGCAGTTCTTC.

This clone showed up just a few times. CDR3 DNA: TGTGCCAGCAGTTTACCTGACAGGGACCACACCTTC. Translation: CASSLPDRDHTF. This sequence joins TRBV28 and TRBJ1-2; 7 nucleotides align to TRBD1. V shed 2 bases and J 12 bases; nucleotides not matched to a gene: 6. This CDR3 spans 12 amino acids. In germline, CDR1 is MDHEN, CDR2 SYDVKM.

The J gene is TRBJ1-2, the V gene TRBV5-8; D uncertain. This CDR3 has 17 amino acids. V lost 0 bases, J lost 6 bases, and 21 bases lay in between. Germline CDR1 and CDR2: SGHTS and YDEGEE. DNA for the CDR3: TGTGCCAGCAGCTTGGAGTATCAGGTTTCCCGGCAGGATGGCTACACCTTC. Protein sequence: CASSLEYQVSRQDGYTF.

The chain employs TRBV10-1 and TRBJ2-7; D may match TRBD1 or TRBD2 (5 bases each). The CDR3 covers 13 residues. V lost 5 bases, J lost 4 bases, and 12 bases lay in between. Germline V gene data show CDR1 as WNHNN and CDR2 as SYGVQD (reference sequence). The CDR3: CASSRAWGYEQYF. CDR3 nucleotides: TGCGCCAGCAGTCGGGCCTGGGGGTACGAGCAGTACTTC.

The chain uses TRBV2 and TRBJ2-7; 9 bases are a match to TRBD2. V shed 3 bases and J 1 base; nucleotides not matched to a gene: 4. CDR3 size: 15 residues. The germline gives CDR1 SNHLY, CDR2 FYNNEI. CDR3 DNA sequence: TGTGCCAGCAGTGACTTAGCGGGAGCTTCCTACGAGCAGTACTTC. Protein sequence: CASSDLAGASYEQYF.

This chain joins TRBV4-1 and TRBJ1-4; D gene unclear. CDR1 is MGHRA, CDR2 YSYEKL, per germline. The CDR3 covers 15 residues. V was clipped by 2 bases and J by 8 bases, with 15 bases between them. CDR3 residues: CASSQIDGVWEKLFF. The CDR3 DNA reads TGCGCCAGCAGCCAAATTGACGGCGTGTGGGAAAAACTGTTTTTT.